This T cell receptor beta chain stems from a study of siplizumab effects on memory and regulatory T cells. General study findings and limits: Sequences below about 10^-5 frequency were poorly captured. As a result, only a minor fraction of alloreactive clones mapped to unstimulated subsets. Memory cells seemed less diverse than naive T cells, which seemed major alloresponse contributors. Siplizumab significantly reduced alloreactive sequences traceable to unstimulated CD4+ memory cells.

The germline V gene encodes CDR1 SGHTA and CDR2 FQGNSA. The CDR3 extends over 13 amino acids. The germline V and J ends were trimmed by 0 bases and 8 bases, with 8 bases remaining between them. TCRdb's table, derived via immunoSEQ multiplex PCR, lists solely in-frame clones and lacks some. The sample shows about 69,000 clones, roughly 88% of them seen only once. About this clone itself: Its antigen is not known.

This chain connects TRBV7-2 to TRBJ2-1; D uncertain. The material sequenced was Tregs sorted from blood. The TCR sequence derives from a human donor in good health. In DNA form, the CDR3 reads TGTGCCAGCAGCTTAGCCCTTCTCGATGAGCAGTTCTTC. Protein sequence: CASSLALLDEQFF.